Shown below are 8 T cell receptor beta chains from a single sample sequenced in a study of cytomegalovirus exposure and HLA in healthy donors. 60 Vbeta and 13 Jbeta primers were used in PCR. Method: immunoSEQ multiplex PCR; TCRdb's copy keeps in-frame clones and lacks some. The sample consists of over 150,000 clones, about 80% of them appearing once. The sample consisted of PBMCs. The receptors here all came from a man aged 30 to 45 in good health and CMV-seronegative.

The V and J genes are TRBV7-6 and TRBJ2-3, with 7 positions matching TRBD2. Germline V gives CDR1 SGHVS, CDR2 FNYEAQ. The CDR3 is made up of 12 amino acids. With 5 bases clipped from V and 7 bases from J, the junction kept 3 bases outside the gene matches. In DNA, the CDR3 is TGTGCCAGCAGCCCCAGCGGGAATACGCAGTATTTT. Amino acids: CASSPSGNTQYF.

This chain joins TRBV6-5 and TRBJ1-2; TRBD1 might be the D (5 bases). Per the germline V gene, CDR1 is MNHEY and CDR2 is SVGAGI. V lost 0 bases and J lost 7, with 12 bases in between. CDR3 size: 14 residues. Written as DNA, the CDR3 is TGTGCCAGCAGTTACTCGGCCAGGGTTCGTGGCTACACCTTC. This sequence encodes CASSYSARVRGYTF.

The rearrangement joins TRBV5-1 to TRBJ2-1, with TRBD1 identical over 9 bases. Unmatched junction bases numbered 0, after V lost 2 bases and J lost 0 bases. Per the germline V gene, CDR1 is SGHRS and CDR2 is YFSETQ. There are 15 residues in the CDR3. The CDR3 DNA sequence: TGCGCCAGCAGCTTACAGGGGGCCTCCTACAATGAGCAGTTCTTC. Protein sequence: CASSLQGASYNEQFF. Based on the CDR3 plus reference TRBV5-1 and TRBJ2-1, the full variable domain is KAGVTQTPRYLIKTRGQQVTLSCSPISGHRSVSWYQQTPGQGLQFLFEYFSETQRNKGNFPGRFSGRQFSNSRSEMNVSTLELGDSALYLCASSLQGASYNEQFFGPGTRLTVL.

The chain uses TRBV30 and TRBJ2-2; TRBD2 matches at 7 bases. The CDR3 runs to 15 residues. With V trimmed by 0 bases and J by 6 bases, 7 bases remained unmatched. Germline V gives CDR1 GTSNPN, CDR2 SVGIG (reference sequence). The CDR3 region is CAWSVSGGSAGELFF. The CDR3 DNA sequence: TGTGCCTGGAGTGTAAGCGGCGGGAGTGCCGGGGAGCTGTTTTTT.

The chain carries TRBV30 and TRBJ1-2, with D perhaps TRBD1 (6 bases). The length of the CDR3 is 13 residues. Deletions cut 2 bases from V and 2 bases from J, with 9 bases between. Germline CDR1 GTSNPN, CDR2 SVGIG (reference sequence). The CDR3 loop reads CAWSRDNNYGYTF. CDR3 DNA: TGTGCCTGGAGTAGGGACAACAACTATGGCTACACCTTC.

The V call is TRBV6-5, the J call TRBJ1-6; D perhaps matches TRBD1 (6 bases). Germline-derived CDR1 and CDR2 are MNHEY and SVGAGI. V was pared by 0 bases and J by 7 bases, with 10 bases between. The CDR3 totals 15 residues. The CDR3 DNA follows: TGTGCCAGCAGTTACTCGACAGGAAGAAATTCACCCCTCCACTTT. This gives the protein CASSYSTGRNSPLHF.

This chain uses TRBV19 with TRBJ2-1, with TRBD1 matching 11 bases. This CDR3 is built from 16 residues. CDR1 and CDR2 from the germline V gene are LNHDA and SQIVND (reference sequence). J lost 1 base, V lost 4 bases, and 3 bases had no gene match. The CDR3 region is CASSRGDRGSYNEQFF. In DNA, the CDR3 is TGTGCCAGTAGTAGAGGGGACAGGGGGTCCTACAATGAGCAGTTCTTC. Full variable domain (remainder filled in from reference TRBV19 and TRBJ2-1): DGGITQSPKYLFRKEGQNVTLSCEQNLNHDAMYWYRQDPGQGLRLIYYSQIVNDFQKGDIAEGYSVSREKKESFPLTVTSAQKNPTAFYLCASSRGDRGSYNEQFFGPGTRLTVL.

This chain joins TRBV7-9 and TRBJ2-2; possible D gene TRBD2, 6 bases. The CDR3 length is 15 residues. Trimming left V 5 bases short and J 0 bases short, with 10 bases between. CDR1 is SEHNR and CDR2 is FQNEAQ in the germline V gene (reference sequence). This CDR3 is CASSTRDSNTGELFF. As DNA, the CDR3 is TGTGCCAGCAGCACCCGGGACTCGAACACCGGGGAGCTGTTTTTT.